This passage covers 20 T cell receptor beta chains from one sample sequenced in a study of T cells after yellow fever vaccination. MiXCR, run by TCRdb on the 5' RACE reads, gives a single entry per CDR3 protein. The data contain about 340,000 distinct CDR3 sequences, approximately 12% of them singletons. The source material was CD4+ T cells sorted from PBMCs, sampled 15 days after the yellow fever booster vaccination. The receptor set was obtained from a young man who received the YFV17D yellow fever vaccine.

The genes are TRBV5-1 and TRBJ1-1, with 9 bases matching TRBD1. The CDR3 runs 17 residues. Losses at the gene ends were 4 bases for V and 0 bases for J; bases not matched to a gene: 10. From germline, CDR1 is SGHRS and CDR2 YFSETQ. CDR3 sequence: CASSPGQGGPMNTEAFF. In DNA, the CDR3 is TGCGCCAGCAGCCCGGGACAGGGTGGACCCATGAACACTGAAGCTTTCTTT.

This clonotype was detected a few times. The rearrangement links TRBV7-8 to TRBJ2-7; 7 bases are shared with TRBD2. CDR3 size: 16 residues. CDR1 and CDR2 (germline): SGHVS, FQNEAQ. Trimming removed 2 bases from V and 5 bases from J; junction bases left unmatched: 12. The CDR3 coding sequence is TGTGCCAGCAGCTTAATCCCGGGCGGGGGATACCACGAGCAGTACTTC. Residues: CASSLIPGGGYHEQYF.

In its sample, this clonotype was seen a few times. The V gene is TRBV10-1, the J gene TRBJ1-2; 8 bases line up with TRBD1. The germline gives CDR1 WNHNN, CDR2 SYGVQD (reference sequence). J lost 4 bases, V lost 2 bases, and 6 bases had no gene match. The CDR3 totals 15 residues. CDR3 in DNA: TGCGCCAGCAGTGAGACCCTCGACAGGGGCTATGGCTACACCTTC. It codes for CASSETLDRGYGYTF.

The chain links TRBV6-6 to TRBJ1-2, with 9 bases lining up with TRBD1. Germline CDR1 MNHNY, CDR2 SVGAGI (reference sequence). V was pared by 2 bases and J by 8 bases, with 12 bases of the junction left unmatched. The CDR3 is 16 residues long. CDR3 nucleotide sequence: TGTGCCAGCAGTTACCCGAGGACAGGGGATGCTCGGGGCTACACCTTC. It yields the protein CASSYPRTGDARGYTF.

The chain has TRBV19 and TRBJ2-1; the match to TRBD1 covers 8 bases. This CDR3 contains 15 residues. CDR1 LNHDA and CDR2 SQIVND come from the germline V gene (reference sequence). Unmatched junction bases numbered 3, after V lost 1 base and J lost 4 bases. The CDR3 DNA follows: TGTGCCAGTAGTATAGGAACAGGGGGGTACAATGAGCAGTTCTTC. This gives the protein CASSIGTGGYNEQFF.

This chain uses TRBV6-5 with TRBJ2-2, with 10 bases fitting TRBD2. CDR1 and CDR2 (germline): MNHEY, SVGAGI. The CDR3 is 14 residues long. With V trimmed by 6 bases and J by 6 bases, 4 bases remained unmatched. The CDR3: CASRSSGGAGELFF. The CDR3 bases are TGTGCCAGCAGATCCAGCGGGGGGGCCGGGGAGCTGTTTTTT.

V gene TRBV12-3 or TRBV12-4 combines with J gene TRBJ2-5, with D perhaps matching TRBD1 (6 bases). Trimming cost V 6 bases and J 5 bases, with 13 bases left between them. This CDR3 is 13 amino acids long. The CDR3 coding sequence is TGTGCCAGCAGAACAGGGTTTCTGGAGACCCAGTACTTC. As protein: CASRTGFLETQYF.

V is TRBV9 and J is TRBJ2-1; D perhaps matches TRBD1 (5 bases). V was trimmed by 1 base and J by 2 bases, leaving 7 bases between them. Germline V CDR1 and CDR2: SGDLS, YYNGEE. The CDR3 consists of 14 residues. The CDR3 is CASSVSGTYNEQFF. CDR3 DNA: TGTGCCAGCAGCGTATCAGGGACCTACAATGAGCAGTTCTTC.

This clonotype was seen just once. The rearrangement uses TRBV4-1 and TRBJ1-5; D might be TRBD1 (6 bases). CDR3 length equals 16 residues. Trimming removed 4 bases from V and 4 bases from J, with 17 bases in between. The germline V gene encodes CDR1 MGHRA and CDR2 YSYEKL. The CDR3 is CASSRFIGQPNQPQHF. The CDR3 nucleotides are TGCGCCAGCAGCCGATTTATCGGACAGCCAAATCAGCCCCAGCATTTT.

The chain combines TRBV30 with TRBJ2-1, with 8 nucleotides matching TRBD1. Germline V CDR1 and CDR2: GTSNPN, SVGIG (reference sequence). With V trimmed by 5 bases and J by 3 bases, 3 bases remained unmatched. The CDR3 totals 13 residues. CDR3 protein: CAWETGVYNEQFF. CDR3 bases: TGTGCCTGGGAGACAGGGGTCTACAATGAGCAGTTCTTC. Filled out from reference TRBV30 and TRBJ2-1, the complete variable domain reads SQTIHQWPATLVQPVGSPLSLECTVEGTSNPNLYWYRQAAGRGLQLLFYSVGIGQISSEVPQNLSASRPQDRQFILSSKKLLLSDSGFYLCAWETGVYNEQFFGPGTRLTVL.

This rearrangement joins TRBV7-2 to TRBJ2-5, with TRBD1 as a possible D gene (5 bases). The V end lost 5 bases, the J end lost 7 bases, and 20 bases lay between the germline ends. The CDR3 is made up of 15 amino acids. The germline V gene encodes CDR1 SGHTA and CDR2 FQGNSA. The CDR3 region is CASSTQIGPQGTQYF. The CDR3 DNA reads as TGTGCCAGCAGCACTCAGATCGGACCTCAGGGGACCCAGTACTTC.

This clonotype was detected only a few times. The rearrangement joins TRBV7-2 to TRBJ2-1; the D gene is possibly TRBD2 (5 bases). Germline lookup yields CDR1 SGHTA and CDR2 FQGNSA. Trimming pared 6 bases from V and 6 bases from J, leaving 24 bases between. This CDR3 has 17 amino acids. In nucleotides, the CDR3 is TGTGCCAGCAGACAAATTGCTAGCTCTGACTGGGGCAATGAGCAGTTCTTC. The encoded protein is CASRQIASSDWGNEQFF. Supplemented by reference TRBV7-2 and TRBJ2-1, the full variable domain reads GAGVSQSPSNKVTEKGKDVELRCDPISGHTALYWYRQSLGQGLEFLIYFQGNSAPDKSGLPSDRFSAERTGGSVSTLTIQRTQQEDSAVYLCASRQIASSDWGNEQFFGPGTRLTVL.

The rearrangement joins TRBV28 to TRBJ1-4, with D tentatively TRBD1 (5 bases). There are 16 residues in the CDR3. Germline loops: CDR1 MDHEN, CDR2 SYDVKM. Deletions cut 8 bases from V and 0 bases from J, with 16 bases between. CDR3 nucleotide sequence: TGTGCCAGCGGGGACCCGGGAAGCGCAACTAATGAAAAACTGTTTTTT. It is translated as CASGDPGSATNEKLFF.

This clonotype was detected a few times. The chain has TRBV3-1 and TRBJ1-2, with D perhaps TRBD1 (5 bases). Trimming removed 1 base from V and 5 bases from J, with 11 bases in between. The CDR3 is made up of 14 amino acids. The germline CDR1 and CDR2 sequences are LGHDT and YNNKEL (reference sequence). CDR3 bases: TGTGCCAGCAGCCAAGGACAGTCGACGTATGGCTACACCTTC. This translates into CASSQGQSTYGYTF.

This clonotype showed up just a few times. This rearrangement joins TRBV15 to TRBJ1-3, with 7 bases matching TRBD1. The germline CDR1 and CDR2 sequences are LNHNV and YYDKDF (reference sequence). The CDR3 covers 15 residues. Trimming took 4 bases from V and 0 from J; bases not matched to a gene: 3. CDR3: CATSKTGASGNTIYF. For the CDR3, the DNA is TGTGCCACCAGCAAAACAGGGGCCTCTGGAAACACCATATATTTT.

This clonotype was detected ten times or more. The chain combines TRBV12-3 or TRBV12-4 with TRBJ1-2, with D tentatively TRBD1 (5 bases). The CDR3 length is 13 residues. The V gene lost 5 bases and the J gene lost 3 bases, with 10 bases spanning the gap. CDR3 sequence reads: CASSPGTHYGYTF. The CDR3, as DNA: TGTGCCAGCAGTCCGGGGACCCACTATGGCTACACCTTC.

The table lists this clonotype with a few counts. The rearrangement joins TRBV5-1 to TRBJ2-6; D is tentatively TRBD1 or TRBD2 (5 bases each). CDR1 and CDR2 (germline): SGHRS, YFSETQ. This CDR3 is 18 amino acids long. The ends were cut back, 3 bases at V and 0 bases at J, with 16 bases in the middle. CDR3 nucleotides: TGCGCCAGCAGCTCGGTTCCGGGGCCGAGCTCTGGGGCCAACGTCCTGACTTTC. Translating it yields CASSSVPGPSSGANVLTF.

The table lists this clonotype with a few counts. The chain employs TRBV12-5 and TRBJ1-3; D is uncertain. V was shortened by 6 bases and J by 2 bases, with 11 bases between the two germline ends. This CDR3 region has 14 residues. Germline-derived CDR1 and CDR2 are LGHNT and FRNRAP. Here the CDR3 reads CASGPGGAGNTIYF. The CDR3 DNA reads as TGTGCTAGTGGCCCCGGAGGTGCTGGAAACACCATATATTTT. The full variable domain, in which reference TRBV12-5 and TRBJ1-3 provide the parts outside the CDR3, is DARVTQTPRHKVTEMGQEVTMRCQPILGHNTVFWYRQTMMQGLELLAYFRNRAPLDDSGMPKDRFSAEMPDATLATLKIQPSEPRDSAVYFCASGPGGAGNTIYFGEGSWLTVV.

In its sample, this clonotype was seen a few times. The V gene is TRBV20-1, the J gene TRBJ2-3; a possible D gene is TRBD1 (6 bases). The V gene's germline CDR1 is DFQATT and CDR2 SNEGSKA (reference sequence). The CDR3 is made up of 13 amino acids. V was trimmed by 3 bases and J by 6 bases, leaving 13 bases between them. The CDR3 spells CSARGRGMDTQYF. CDR3 DNA: TGCAGTGCTAGGGGCAGGGGAATGGATACGCAGTATTTT.

This clonotype was detected a few times. CDR3 nucleotides: TGTGCCAGCAGCCGACAGACCACTTACGAGCAGTACTTC. Translated: CASSRQTTYEQYF. The J gene is TRBJ2-7, the V gene TRBV6-2 or TRBV6-3; tentative D call: TRBD1 (5 bases). Between the trimmed V and J ends, which lost 6 bases and 4 bases, there was a span of 13 bases. The CDR3 has 13 amino acids. CDR1 is MNHEY, CDR2 SVGEGT, per germline.